These 25 T cell receptor beta chains share one sample of origin, sequenced in a study of T cell responses to AZD1222 COVID-19 vaccine. TCRdb keeps only in-frame clones here, not all; method: immunoSEQ multiplex PCR. The sample yields roughly 72,000 clones, less than 85% seen once. Here the sequenced sample was peripheral blood, taken on day 0 of AZD1222 vaccination. The receptors shown here come from an adult in good health.

CDR3 residues: CASTSRQNTEAFF. The CDR3 DNA reads TGTGCCAGCACCTCACGACAGAACACTGAAGCTTTCTTT. The chain links TRBV2 to TRBJ1-1; D ambiguous. CDR1 SNHLY and CDR2 FYNNEI come from the germline V gene. This CDR3 is built from 13 residues. Trimming took off 7 bases at V and 1 base at J, with 10 bases between the two ends.

The chain couples TRBV7-9 to TRBJ2-1; 11 bases map to TRBD2. This CDR3 is 15 amino acids long. CDR1 and CDR2 (germline): SEHNR, FQNEAQ (reference sequence). J gave up 3 bases and V 5 bases, and 3 bases lay outside the gene matches. The CDR3 region is CASSDTSGSYNEQFF. CDR3 DNA: TGTGCCAGCAGCGATACTAGCGGGAGCTACAATGAGCAGTTCTTC.

The J gene is TRBJ1-1, the V gene TRBV3-1 (or the pseudogene TRBV3-2); no clear D gene. This CDR3 is built from 11 residues. Germline V gene sequence: CDR1 LGHDT, CDR2 YNNKEL (reference sequence). Trimming pared 4 bases from V and 10 bases from J, leaving 10 bases between. CDR3 nucleotide sequence: TGTGCCAGCAGCCGAGACAATAGAGCTTTCTTT. This translates into CASSRDNRAFF.

The genes are TRBV14 and TRBJ2-3, with 9 bases that match TRBD2. The V gene end was trimmed by 4 bases and the J gene end by 5 bases; junction bases not matched to a gene: 4. The germline CDR1 and CDR2 sequences are SGHDN and FVKESK. The CDR3 consists of 14 residues. CDR3 nucleotide sequence: TGTGCCAGCAGCCGCGGGGGGGCGAAAGATACGCAGTATTTT. Residues: CASSRGGAKDTQYF.

This chain uses TRBV29-1 with TRBJ2-3; D perhaps matches TRBD1 (6 bases). The V gene's germline CDR1 is SQVTM and CDR2 ANQGSEA. The CDR3 is 13 amino acids. V dropped 6 bases and J dropped 2 bases, with 12 bases sitting between them. The CDR3, as DNA: TGCAGCGTATCCGGACAGCTCACAGATACGCAGTATTTT. Amino acids: CSVSGQLTDTQYF.

The V and J genes are TRBV5-1 and TRBJ2-2; 9 nucleotides agree with TRBD1. This CDR3 comprises 17 residues. Losses at the gene ends were 3 bases for V and 6 bases for J; bases not matched to a gene: 12. Germline values: CDR1 SGHRS, CDR2 YFSETQ. CDR3 sequence reads: CASSSLGQGNRAGELFF. In DNA, the CDR3 is TGCGCCAGCAGCTCTCTGGGACAGGGTAATAGGGCCGGGGAGCTGTTTTTT.

This rearrangement joins TRBV6-5 to TRBJ2-1; 7 positions match TRBD2. V shed 8 bases and J 4 bases; nucleotides not matched to a gene: 5. Germline CDR1 MNHEY, CDR2 SVGAGI. The CDR3 contains 13 residues. This chain's CDR3 is CASPGTTYNEQFF. In nucleotides, the CDR3 is TGTGCCAGCCCCGGGACTACTTACAATGAGCAGTTCTTC.

In its sample, this clone was seen a few times. This chain joins TRBV5-6 and TRBJ2-1, with 10 bases lining up with TRBD2. Looked up from germline, CDR1 is SGHDT and CDR2 is YYEEEE. Trimming took 2 bases from V and 2 from J; bases not matched to a gene: 4. The CDR3 spans 16 residues. CDR3 loop: CASSFAAGGTYNEQFF. The CDR3, as DNA: TGTGCCAGCAGCTTCGCAGCGGGAGGGACCTACAATGAGCAGTTCTTC.

The count of this clone is one. V gene TRBV11-3 combines with J gene TRBJ1-6; D is uncertain. Germline CDR1 SGHNT, CDR2 YENEEA. The V end lost 2 bases, the J end lost 4 bases, and 6 bases lay between the germline ends. The CDR3 loop spans 14 amino acids. CDR3 in amino acids: CASSLSGYNSPLHF. The CDR3 DNA reads as TGTGCCAGCAGCTTAAGCGGGTATAATTCACCCCTCCACTTT. Drawing the rest from reference TRBV11-3 and TRBJ1-6, the complete variable domain is EAGVVQSPRYKIIEKKQPVAFWCNPISGHNTLYWYLQNLGQGPELLIRYENEEAVDDSQLPKDRFSAERLKGVDSTLKIQPAELGDSAVYLCASSLSGYNSPLHFGNGTRLTVT.

The DNA for the CDR3 is TGTGCCAGCAGCTGGGGACGGGGTGATGGCTACACCTTC. It encodes CASSWGRGDGYTF. This chain joins TRBV5-6 and TRBJ1-2; D might be TRBD1 (5 bases). V gave up 3 bases and J gave up 6 bases, with 12 bases separating them. Germline V CDR1 and CDR2: SGHDT, YYEEEE. This CDR3 is built from 13 residues.

The rearrangement links TRBV25-1 to TRBJ2-5, with a possible D match to TRBD1 (6 bases). V was clipped by 1 base and J by 3 bases, with 15 bases between them. This CDR3 contains 16 residues. Germline CDR1 MGHDK, CDR2 SYGVNS. The CDR3: CASSEFAGAGEETQYF. In nucleotides, the CDR3 is TGTGCCAGCAGTGAATTCGCAGGGGCTGGGGAAGAGACCCAGTACTTC.

This chain connects TRBV5-1 to TRBJ2-5; no clear D gene. CDR1 SGHRS and CDR2 YFSETQ come from the germline V gene. This CDR3 contains 12 residues. V was pared by 2 bases and J by 4 bases, with 6 bases between. CDR3 in DNA: TGCGCCAGCAGCTTTAACTCAGAGACCCAGTACTTC. Translation: CASSFNSETQYF. Together with reference TRBV5-1 and TRBJ2-5, the CDR3 gives the full variable domain: KAGVTQTPRYLIKTRGQQVTLSCSPISGHRSVSWYQQTPGQGLQFLFEYFSETQRNKGNFPGRFSGRQFSNSRSEMNVSTLELGDSALYLCASSFNSETQYFGPGTRLLVL.

V is TRBV7-9 and J is TRBJ1-2; the match to TRBD1 covers 7 bases. The V segment lost 5 bases and the J segment 4 bases; nucleotides outside the gene matches: 10. This CDR3 has 15 amino acids. Germline V gene lookup returns CDR1 SEHNR and CDR2 FQNEAQ (reference sequence). The DNA of the CDR3 is TGTGCCAGCAGCCCCGGGACAGCTTTTGGCTATGGCTACACCTTC. This codes for CASSPGTAFGYGYTF.

This clone showed up just a few times. The V and J genes are TRBV12-3 or TRBV12-4 and TRBJ2-7; TRBD1 matches 9 bases. J gave up 4 bases and V 3 bases, and 1 base lay outside the gene matches. The CDR3 sequence is 13 residues long. CDR3: CASSFGTGYEQYF. The CDR3 DNA is TGTGCCAGCAGTTTTGGGACAGGGTACGAGCAGTACTTC.

In its sample, this clone was seen once. The chain employs TRBV7-8 and TRBJ1-2; D ambiguous. Deletions cut 0 bases from V and 2 bases from J, with 7 bases between. CDR1 and CDR2 (germline): SGHVS, FQNEAQ. This CDR3 is 14 amino acids long. CDR3 DNA sequence: TGTGCCAGCAGCTTAGCAGGAGGAAACTATGGCTACACCTTC. Protein sequence: CASSLAGGNYGYTF.

This sequence joins TRBV6-5 and TRBJ1-2, with D perhaps matching TRBD1 (6 bases). The germline V gene has CDR1 MNHEY and CDR2 SVGAGI. V gave up 4 bases and J gave up 7 bases, with 16 bases separating them. The CDR3 runs to 14 residues. The CDR3 coding sequence is TGTGCCAGCAGTTTTCTCGGGACACCGGGTGGCTACACCTTC. Protein: CASSFLGTPGGYTF.

The chain combines TRBV29-1 with TRBJ2-7, with TRBD1 matching over 8 bases. Looked up from germline, CDR1 is SQVTM and CDR2 is ANQGSEA. J was trimmed by 6 bases and V by 5 bases; bases with no gene match: 15. CDR3 length equals 15 residues. The CDR3 loop is CSVIGQGQFLLEQYF. The CDR3 DNA is TGCAGCGTTATCGGACAGGGACAATTCCTACTCGAGCAGTACTTC.

The V and J genes are TRBV10-3 and TRBJ2-3; 10 bases agree with TRBD2. The V gene's germline CDR1 is ENHRY and CDR2 SYGVKD. The CDR3 loop spans 15 amino acids. J was trimmed by 2 bases and V by 7 bases; bases with no gene match: 6. DNA of the CDR3: TGTGCCATCATGCCGGGACTAGCGTACACAGATACGCAGTATTTT. This sequence encodes CAIMPGLAYTDTQYF.

The rearrangement uses TRBV11-3 and TRBJ2-3, with unresolved D. This CDR3 is built from 15 residues. Trimming stripped 5 bases from V and 0 bases from J, with 12 bases between. The germline CDR1 and CDR2 sequences are SGHNT and YENEEA. CDR3 loop: CASSVGGSSTDTQYF. The CDR3, as DNA: TGTGCCAGCAGCGTCGGCGGCTCAAGCACAGATACGCAGTATTTT.

The rearrangement links TRBV5-1 to TRBJ2-3; D remains unclear. Trimming removed 1 base at V and 0 bases at J, with 12 bases between. The CDR3 consists of 16 residues. CDR1 SGHRS and CDR2 YFSETQ come from the germline V gene. Here the CDR3 DNA reads TGCGCCAGCAGCTTGTTTGGCTTATCTAGCACAGATACGCAGTATTTT. This encodes CASSLFGLSSTDTQYF. Full variable domain (missing parts from reference TRBV5-1 and TRBJ2-3): KAGVTQTPRYLIKTRGQQVTLSCSPISGHRSVSWYQQTPGQGLQFLFEYFSETQRNKGNFPGRFSGRQFSNSRSEMNVSTLELGDSALYLCASSLFGLSSTDTQYFGPGTRLTVL.

The V and J genes are TRBV7-9 and TRBJ1-2, with no clear D. This CDR3 contains 14 residues. Germline V CDR1 and CDR2: SEHNR, FQNEAQ (reference sequence). V gave up 4 bases and J gave up 6 bases, with 15 bases separating them. The CDR3 region has the DNA TGTGCCAGCAGCTCTGCGCTGAGCCTAGATGGCTACACCTTC. Translation: CASSSALSLDGYTF.

In the case of this clone: Other DNA sequences within the sample encode an identical CDR3. The chain carries TRBV27 and TRBJ1-1, with D possibly being TRBD1 (5 bases). The CDR3 length is 13 residues. Trimming cost V 3 bases and J 4 bases, with 9 bases left between them. CDR1 is MNHEY, CDR2 SMNVEV, per germline (reference sequence). CDR3 coding DNA: TGTGCCAGCAGTTTTCGGGGCGGCACTGAAGCTTTCTTT. Its translation: CASSFRGGTEAFF.

The CDR3, as DNA: TGTGCCAGCAGCTTCAGGGGGGATTTGGATGGCTACACCTTC. Encoded protein: CASSFRGDLDGYTF. The chain recombines TRBV7-2 with TRBJ1-2; 7 bases align to TRBD1. V shed 3 bases, J shed 6 bases, and the junction held 7 bases outside the gene matches. CDR3 length: 14 amino acids. Germline V gene data show CDR1 as SGHTA and CDR2 as FQGNSA.

The chain carries TRBV29-1 and TRBJ2-1; D perhaps matches TRBD2 (6 bases). V was cut by 6 bases and J by 7 bases, with 19 bases left in between. There are 14 residues in the CDR3. Per germline, CDR1 SQVTM and CDR2 ANQGSEA. CDR3 DNA: TGCAGCGTACCGGAGGGCCGAAAACATAATGAGCAGTTCTTC. Translating gives CSVPEGRKHNEQFF.

The chain employs TRBV9 and TRBJ1-2; perhaps TRBD1 as D (6 bases). Deletions cut 4 bases from V and 5 bases from J, with 18 bases between. The CDR3 loop spans 15 amino acids. Germline loops: CDR1 SGDLS, CDR2 YYNGEE. CDR3 region: CASSSILGGEYGYTF. The DNA of the CDR3 is TGTGCCAGCAGCTCCATTTTGGGGGGCGAATATGGCTACACCTTC.